This passage covers 12 T cell receptor beta chains from one sample sequenced in a study of human T cells and chemical hapten exposure. Sample time point: patch test 3, about 24 weeks after DPC sensitization. The treatment: therapeutic diphenylcyclopropenone sensitization with weekly scalp DPC. Via MiXCR, TCRdb re-called the RACE reads, giving one row per CDR3 protein. The repertoire holds under 200,000 distinct CDR3 sequences, with 25% to 35% as singletons. This sample comprised whole blood, obtained in connection with sensitization to the hapten diphenylcyclopropenone (DPC). The receptors originated from a young woman with alopecia areata. Some clones in this sample may be carry-over from other donors' samples.

This clonotype was seen more than once but under ten times. The V gene is TRBV5-4, the J gene TRBJ2-5; D uncertain. V dropped 0 bases and J dropped 4 bases, with 7 bases sitting between them. Per the germline V gene, CDR1 is SGHNT and CDR2 is YYREEE (reference sequence). This CDR3 has 13 amino acids. The CDR3 spells CASSLGEPETQYF. In nucleotides, the CDR3 is TGTGCCAGCAGCTTGGGAGAACCAGAGACCCAGTACTTC.

The DNA of the CDR3 is TGTGCCAGCAGTGAGGCCCCCGGGGGGACTGAAGCTTTCTTT. It yields the protein CASSEAPGGTEAFF. The V gene is TRBV6-4, the J gene TRBJ1-1; a weak D match, TRBD1 (5 bases). This CDR3 region has 14 residues. Trimming left V 3 bases short and J 5 bases short, with 13 bases between. CDR1 and CDR2 (germline): MRHNA, SNTAGT.

This chain connects TRBV7-9 to TRBJ1-2; the D gene is possibly TRBD1 (6 bases). CDR3 length: 12 amino acids. Trimming shortened V by 6 bases and J by 9 bases, and 14 bases separated the two germline ends. Germline values: CDR1 SEHNR, CDR2 FQNEAQ (reference sequence). The CDR3 DNA reads as TGTGCCAGCAGGGACCTACAGGGAAGCTACACCTTC. This sequence encodes CASRDLQGSYTF.

The chain carries TRBV7-2 and TRBJ2-3; 9 bases are a match to TRBD2. This CDR3 spans 16 amino acids. V shed 4 bases, J shed 2 bases, and the junction held 7 bases outside the gene matches. Germline-derived CDR1 and CDR2 are SGHTA and FQGNSA. The CDR3 coding sequence is TGTGCCAGCAGCTCCCGGGCTAGCGGGATCACAGATACGCAGTATTTT. This codes for CASSSRASGITDTQYF.

This clonotype was detected a few times. CDR3 nucleotides: TGTGCCAGCAGCCTAGTGGACAGCTACAATGAGCAGTTCTTC. Its translation: CASSLVDSYNEQFF. The rearrangement links TRBV7-9 to TRBJ2-1; tentatively, D is TRBD1 (6 bases). Germline-derived CDR1 and CDR2 are SEHNR and FQNEAQ (reference sequence). The germline V and J ends were trimmed by 5 bases and 3 bases, with 11 bases remaining between them. CDR3 size: 14 residues.

A few counts support this clonotype. V gene TRBV20-1 combines with J gene TRBJ1-5; D is unresolved. Trimming took off 7 bases at V and 3 bases at J, with 13 bases between the two ends. Per the germline V gene, CDR1 is DFQATT and CDR2 is SNEGSKA (reference sequence). This CDR3 is 13 amino acids long. CDR3 amino acids: CSVARGPNQPQHF. Here the CDR3 DNA reads TGCAGTGTCGCGCGGGGTCCCAATCAGCCCCAGCATTTT.

This clonotype was seen at least ten times. V and J are TRBV20-1 and TRBJ1-6; the D is unclear. Germline V gene data show CDR1 as DFQATT and CDR2 as SNEGSKA (reference sequence). The CDR3 loop spans 9 amino acids. The CDR3 region has the DNA TGCAGCACCTCTTCACCCCTCCACTTT. Protein product: CSTSSPLHF.

The gene calls are TRBV20-1 and TRBJ1-4; 11 positions match TRBD1. Trimming cost V 1 base and J 7 bases; bases outside gene matches: 2. Germline values: CDR1 DFQATT, CDR2 SNEGSKA (reference sequence). The CDR3 extends over 14 amino acids. The DNA of the CDR3 is TGCAGTGCTAGAGCGGGACAGGGGGGTGAAAAACTGTTTTTT. It yields the protein CSARAGQGGEKLFF.

This clonotype was detected only a few times. The chain has TRBV20-1 and TRBJ2-2; 10 nucleotides match TRBD2. The CDR3 spans 13 residues. Germline CDR1 reads DFQATT; CDR2 reads SNEGSKA (reference sequence). J was trimmed by 6 bases and V by 4 bases; bases with no gene match: 2. CDR3 in amino acids: CSAKRGGPGELFF. CDR3 in DNA: TGCAGTGCTAAGCGGGGGGGGCCCGGGGAGCTGTTTTTT.

The chain recombines TRBV3-1 with TRBJ2-7; possibly TRBD2 for D (6 bases). The V end was cut by 4 bases, the J end by 6 bases, with 25 bases between. From germline, CDR1 is LGHDT and CDR2 YNNKEL (reference sequence). CDR3 size: 17 residues. The CDR3 DNA sequence: TGTGCCAGCAGCCGTAACGCCGGAGGGCACCAGCGGGTCGAGCAGTACTTC. It specifies CASSRNAGGHQRVEQYF.

The genes are TRBV6-6 and TRBJ2-7; 7 nucleotides align to TRBD1. This CDR3 spans 15 amino acids. Per germline, CDR1 MNHNY and CDR2 SVGAGI (reference sequence). The ends lost 1 base at V and 1 base at J; junction bases unmatched: 4. The CDR3 DNA reads as TGTGCCAGCAGTTACTTCCCGGGACAGTCCTACGAGCAGTACTTC. This codes for CASSYFPGQSYEQYF.

The gene calls are TRBV7-3 and TRBJ2-6; D remains unclear. Germline V lookup: CDR1 SGHTA, CDR2 FQGTGA. This CDR3 spans 16 amino acids. Trimming shortened V by 0 bases and J by 0 bases, and 6 bases separated the two germline ends. CDR3 DNA: TGTGCCAGCAGCTTAACGGCGGTCTCTGGGGCCAACGTCCTGACTTTC. The encoded protein is CASSLTAVSGANVLTF.